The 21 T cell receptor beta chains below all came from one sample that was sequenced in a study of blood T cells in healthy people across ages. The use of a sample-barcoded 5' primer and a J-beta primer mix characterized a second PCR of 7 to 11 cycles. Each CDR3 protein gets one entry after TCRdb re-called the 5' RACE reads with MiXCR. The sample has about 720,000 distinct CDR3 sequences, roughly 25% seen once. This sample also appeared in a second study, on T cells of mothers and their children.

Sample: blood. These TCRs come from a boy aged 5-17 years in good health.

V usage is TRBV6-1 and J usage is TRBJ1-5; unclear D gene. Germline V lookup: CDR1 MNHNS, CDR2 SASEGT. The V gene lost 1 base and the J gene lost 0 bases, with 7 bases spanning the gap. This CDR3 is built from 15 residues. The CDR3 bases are TGTGCCAGCAGTGAAGTCGCGCTTAGCAATCAGCCCCAGCATTTT. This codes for CASSEVALSNQPQHF.

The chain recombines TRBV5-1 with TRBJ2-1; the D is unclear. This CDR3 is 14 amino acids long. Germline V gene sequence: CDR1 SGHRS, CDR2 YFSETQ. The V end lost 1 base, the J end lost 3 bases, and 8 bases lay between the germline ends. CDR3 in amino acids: CASSLRSGYNEQFF. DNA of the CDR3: TGCGCCAGCAGCTTGCGGTCGGGCTACAATGAGCAGTTCTTC.

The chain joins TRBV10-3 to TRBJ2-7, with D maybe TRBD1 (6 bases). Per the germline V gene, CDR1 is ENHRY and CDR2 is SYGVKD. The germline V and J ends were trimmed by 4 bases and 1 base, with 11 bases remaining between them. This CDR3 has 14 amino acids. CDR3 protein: CAISAWDTSYEQYF. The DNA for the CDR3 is TGTGCCATCAGTGCCTGGGACACTTCCTACGAGCAGTACTTC.

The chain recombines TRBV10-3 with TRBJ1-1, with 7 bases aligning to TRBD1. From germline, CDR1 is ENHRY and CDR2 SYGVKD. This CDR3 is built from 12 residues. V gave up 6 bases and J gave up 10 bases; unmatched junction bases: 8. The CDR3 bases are TGTGCCATCAGCCAGGGGGAAGCCACAGCTTTCTTT. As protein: CAISQGEATAFF.

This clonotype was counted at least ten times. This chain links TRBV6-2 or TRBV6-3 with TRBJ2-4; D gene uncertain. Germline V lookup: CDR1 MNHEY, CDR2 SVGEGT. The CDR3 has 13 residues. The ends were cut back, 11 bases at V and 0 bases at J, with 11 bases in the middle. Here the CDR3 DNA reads TGTGCCTCCAGTCGTGGAGCCAAAAACATTCAGTACTTC. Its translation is CASSRGAKNIQYF.

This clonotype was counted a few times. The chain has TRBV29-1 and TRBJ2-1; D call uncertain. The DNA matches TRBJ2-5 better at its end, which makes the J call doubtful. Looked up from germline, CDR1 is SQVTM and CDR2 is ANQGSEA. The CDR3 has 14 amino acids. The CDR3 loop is CSVEEGSGRETQYF. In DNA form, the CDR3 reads TGCAGCGTTGAAGAGGGCTCAGGTCGGGAGACCCAGTACTTC.

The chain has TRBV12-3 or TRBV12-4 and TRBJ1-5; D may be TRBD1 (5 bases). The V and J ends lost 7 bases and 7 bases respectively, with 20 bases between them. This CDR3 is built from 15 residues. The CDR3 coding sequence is TGTGCCAGCACCACTGGGACCGCCATCGCCCAGCCCCAGCATTTT. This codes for CASTTGTAIAQPQHF.

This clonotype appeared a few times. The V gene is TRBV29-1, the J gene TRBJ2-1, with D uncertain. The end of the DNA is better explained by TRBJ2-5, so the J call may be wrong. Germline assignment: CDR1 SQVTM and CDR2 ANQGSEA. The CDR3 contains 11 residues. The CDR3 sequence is CSVGLSETQYF. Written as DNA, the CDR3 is TGCAGCGTTGGGCTCAGCGAGACCCAGTACTTC.

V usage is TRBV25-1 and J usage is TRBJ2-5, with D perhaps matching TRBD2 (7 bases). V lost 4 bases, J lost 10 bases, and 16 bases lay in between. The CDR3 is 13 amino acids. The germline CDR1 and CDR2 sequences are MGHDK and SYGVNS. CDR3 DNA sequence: TGTGCCAGCAGTGTGGGGGGGCCGGAGCTCCAGTACTTC. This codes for CASSVGGPELQYF.

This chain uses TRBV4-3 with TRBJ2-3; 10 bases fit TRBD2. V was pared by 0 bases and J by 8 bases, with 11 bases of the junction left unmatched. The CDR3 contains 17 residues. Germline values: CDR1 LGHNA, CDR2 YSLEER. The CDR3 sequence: CASSQDASGRGYGTQYF. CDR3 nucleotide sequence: TGCGCCAGCAGCCAAGATGCCAGCGGGAGGGGGTACGGTACGCAGTATTTT.

CDR3 amino acids: CASSQERGGLHYEQYF. The CDR3 DNA reads as TGTGCCAGCAGCCAAGAGCGGGGGGGACTCCACTACGAGCAGTACTTC. The rearrangement joins TRBV14 to TRBJ2-7, with 9 positions matching TRBD2. Germline-derived CDR1 and CDR2 are SGHDN and FVKESK. V was clipped by 0 bases and J by 3 bases; unmatched bases: 6. The CDR3 extends over 16 amino acids.

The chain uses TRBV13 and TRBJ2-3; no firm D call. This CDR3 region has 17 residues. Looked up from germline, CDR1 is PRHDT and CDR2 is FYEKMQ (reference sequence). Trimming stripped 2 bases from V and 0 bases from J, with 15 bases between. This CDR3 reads CASSLYVSWGSTDTQYF. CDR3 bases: TGTGCCAGCAGCTTATACGTTTCCTGGGGAAGCACAGATACGCAGTATTTT.

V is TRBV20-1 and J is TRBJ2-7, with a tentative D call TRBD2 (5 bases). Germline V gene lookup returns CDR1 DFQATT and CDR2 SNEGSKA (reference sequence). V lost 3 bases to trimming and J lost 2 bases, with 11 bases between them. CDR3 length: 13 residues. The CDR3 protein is CSARGESAYEQYF. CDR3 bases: TGCAGTGCTAGGGGAGAGAGTGCCTACGAGCAGTACTTC.

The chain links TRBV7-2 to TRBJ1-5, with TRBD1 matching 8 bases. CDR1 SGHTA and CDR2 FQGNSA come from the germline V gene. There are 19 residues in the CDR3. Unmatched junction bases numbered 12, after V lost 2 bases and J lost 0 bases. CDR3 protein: CASSLSLGTGLYSNQPQHF. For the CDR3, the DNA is TGTGCCAGCAGCTTAAGTCTTGGGACAGGTCTTTATAGCAATCAGCCCCAGCATTTT. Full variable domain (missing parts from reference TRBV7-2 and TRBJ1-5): GAGVSQSPSNKVTEKGKDVELRCDPISGHTALYWYRQSLGQGLEFLIYFQGNSAPDKSGLPSDRFSAERTGGSVSTLTIQRTQQEDSAVYLCASSLSLGTGLYSNQPQHFGDGTRLSIL.

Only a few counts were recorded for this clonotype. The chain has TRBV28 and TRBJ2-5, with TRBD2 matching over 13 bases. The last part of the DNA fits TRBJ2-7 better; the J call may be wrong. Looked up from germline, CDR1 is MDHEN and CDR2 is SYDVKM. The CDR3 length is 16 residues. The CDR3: CASRHRLAGGWDEQYF. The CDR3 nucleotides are TGTGCCAGCAGACACCGACTAGCGGGAGGTTGGGACGAGCAGTACTTC.

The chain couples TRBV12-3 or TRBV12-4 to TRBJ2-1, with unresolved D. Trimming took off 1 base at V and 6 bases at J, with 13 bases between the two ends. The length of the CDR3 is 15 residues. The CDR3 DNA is TGTGCCAGCAGTTTAGGGGCCAAGTCGACCAATGAGCAGTTCTTC. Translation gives CASSLGAKSTNEQFF.

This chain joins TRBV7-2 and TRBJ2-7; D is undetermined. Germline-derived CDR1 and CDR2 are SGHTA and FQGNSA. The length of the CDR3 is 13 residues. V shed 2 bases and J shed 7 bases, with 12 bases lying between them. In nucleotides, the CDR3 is TGTGCCAGCAGCTTATCCGGCCCCCATGAGCAGTACTTC. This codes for CASSLSGPHEQYF. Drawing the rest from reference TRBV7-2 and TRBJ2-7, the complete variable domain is GAGVSQSPSNKVTEKGKDVELRCDPISGHTALYWYRQSLGQGLEFLIYFQGNSAPDKSGLPSDRFSAERTGGSVSTLTIQRTQQEDSAVYLCASSLSGPHEQYFGPGTRLTVT.

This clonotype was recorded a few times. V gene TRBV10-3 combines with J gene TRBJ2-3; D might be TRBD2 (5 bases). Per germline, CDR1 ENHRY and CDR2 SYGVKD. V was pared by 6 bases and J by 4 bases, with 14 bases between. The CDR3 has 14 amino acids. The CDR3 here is CAIRAESPPDTQYF. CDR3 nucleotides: TGTGCCATCAGAGCGGAGTCCCCCCCAGATACGCAGTATTTT.

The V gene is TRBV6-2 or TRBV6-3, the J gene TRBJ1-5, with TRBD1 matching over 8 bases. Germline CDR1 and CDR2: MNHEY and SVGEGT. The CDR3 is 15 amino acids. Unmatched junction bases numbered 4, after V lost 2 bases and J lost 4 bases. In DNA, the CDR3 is TGTGCCAGCAGTTACGACAGGGGATATAATCAGCCCCAGCATTTT. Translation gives CASSYDRGYNQPQHF.

CDR3 sequence: CASSLAAGDTDTQYF. CDR3 DNA sequence: TGTGCCAGCAGCTTAGCGGCAGGGGACACAGATACGCAGTATTTT. This sequence joins TRBV7-7 and TRBJ2-3; D may be TRBD1 (6 bases). Deletions cut 0 bases from V and 2 bases from J, with 9 bases between. From germline, CDR1 is SSHAT and CDR2 FNYEAQ (reference sequence). The CDR3 extends over 15 amino acids.

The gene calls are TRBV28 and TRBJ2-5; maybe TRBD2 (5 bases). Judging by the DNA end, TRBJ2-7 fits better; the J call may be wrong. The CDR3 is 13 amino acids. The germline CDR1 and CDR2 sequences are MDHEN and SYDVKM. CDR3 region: CASLSESSYEQYF. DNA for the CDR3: TGTGCCAGCCTTAGCGAGAGCTCCTACGAGCAGTACTTC.